This paragraph reports one T cell receptor beta chain. Per donor, about 2.4 ml of blood was collected and frozen. This sample was included in a study of monozygotic twins with inflammatory bowel disease. TCRdb reprocessed the 5' RACE reads; each CDR3 protein has one entry and no DNA is given. This table holds about 380,000 distinct CDR3 sequences. This CDR3 is 14 amino acids long. The germline V gene encodes CDR1 GTSNPN and CDR2 SVGIG (reference sequence). The genes are TRBV30 and TRBJ1-2; the TCRdb D gene call, TRBD1, has no DNA to confirm it. The source material was blood. The source of this sequence is a human donor with ulcerative colitis or Crohn's disease, or a healthy co-twin of an affected twin (not recorded which). The CDR3 loop is CAWIRTALNRDYTF.